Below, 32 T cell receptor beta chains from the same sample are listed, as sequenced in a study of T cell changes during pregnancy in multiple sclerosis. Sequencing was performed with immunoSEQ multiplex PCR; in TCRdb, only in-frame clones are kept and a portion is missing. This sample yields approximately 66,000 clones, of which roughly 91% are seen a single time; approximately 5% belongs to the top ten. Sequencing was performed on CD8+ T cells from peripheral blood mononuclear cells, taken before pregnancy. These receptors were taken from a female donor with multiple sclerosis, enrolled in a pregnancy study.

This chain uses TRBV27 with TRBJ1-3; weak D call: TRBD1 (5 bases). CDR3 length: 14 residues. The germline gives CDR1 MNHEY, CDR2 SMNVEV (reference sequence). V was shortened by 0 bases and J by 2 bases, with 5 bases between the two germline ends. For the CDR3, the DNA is TGTGCCAGCAGTTTATCAGGGGCTGGAAACACCATATATTTT. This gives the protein CASSLSGAGNTIYF.

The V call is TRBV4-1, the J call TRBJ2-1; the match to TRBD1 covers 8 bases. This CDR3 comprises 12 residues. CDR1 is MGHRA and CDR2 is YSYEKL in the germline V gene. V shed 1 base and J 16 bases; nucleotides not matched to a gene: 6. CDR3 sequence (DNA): TGCGCCAGCAGCCAAGGTAGACAGGGGTTCTTCTTC. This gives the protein CASSQGRQGFFF.

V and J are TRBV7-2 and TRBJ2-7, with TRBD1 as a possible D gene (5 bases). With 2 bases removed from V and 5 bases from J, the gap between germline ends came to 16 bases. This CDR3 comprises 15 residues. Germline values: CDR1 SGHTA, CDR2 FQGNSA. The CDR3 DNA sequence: TGTGCCAGCAGCTTAACATGGCAGGGAATCCACGAGCAGTACTTC. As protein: CASSLTWQGIHEQYF.

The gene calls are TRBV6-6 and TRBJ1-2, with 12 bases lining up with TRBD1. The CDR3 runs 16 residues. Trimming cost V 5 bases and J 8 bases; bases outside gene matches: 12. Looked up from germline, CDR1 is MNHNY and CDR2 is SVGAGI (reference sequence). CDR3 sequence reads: CASSGGTGGAVGGYTF. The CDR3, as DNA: TGTGCCAGCAGTGGTGGGACAGGGGGCGCGGTGGGCGGCTACACCTTC.

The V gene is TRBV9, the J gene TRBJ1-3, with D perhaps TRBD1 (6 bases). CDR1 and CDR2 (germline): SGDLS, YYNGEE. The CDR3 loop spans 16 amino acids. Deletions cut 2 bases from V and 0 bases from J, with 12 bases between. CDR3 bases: TGTGCCAGCAGCGTGAGTCTGACAGGCTCTGGAAACACCATATATTTT. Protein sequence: CASSVSLTGSGNTIYF.

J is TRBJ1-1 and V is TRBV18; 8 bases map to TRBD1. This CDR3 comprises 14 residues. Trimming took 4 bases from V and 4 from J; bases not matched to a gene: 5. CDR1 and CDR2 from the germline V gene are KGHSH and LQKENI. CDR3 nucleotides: TGTGCCAGCTCACGAGGACAGGGTAGCACTGAAGCTTTCTTT. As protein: CASSRGQGSTEAFF.

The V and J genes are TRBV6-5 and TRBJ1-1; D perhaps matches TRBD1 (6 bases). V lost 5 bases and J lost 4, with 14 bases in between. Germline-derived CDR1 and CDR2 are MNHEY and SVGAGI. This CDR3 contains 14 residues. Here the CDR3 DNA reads TGTGCCAGCAGTCCCTTGATGGGGGCCACTGAAGCTTTCTTT. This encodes CASSPLMGATEAFF.

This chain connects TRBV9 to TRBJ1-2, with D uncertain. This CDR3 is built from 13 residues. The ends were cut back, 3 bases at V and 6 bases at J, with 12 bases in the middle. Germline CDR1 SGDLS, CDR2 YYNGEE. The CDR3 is CASSAAGGDGYTF. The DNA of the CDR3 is TGTGCCAGCAGCGCTGCCGGCGGGGATGGCTACACCTTC.

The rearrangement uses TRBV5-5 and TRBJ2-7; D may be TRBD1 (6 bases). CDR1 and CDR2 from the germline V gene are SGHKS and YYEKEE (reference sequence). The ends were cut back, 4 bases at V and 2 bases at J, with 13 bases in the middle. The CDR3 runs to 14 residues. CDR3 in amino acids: CASSASQGTYEQYF. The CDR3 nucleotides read TGTGCCAGCAGCGCTTCACAGGGAACCTACGAGCAGTACTTC.

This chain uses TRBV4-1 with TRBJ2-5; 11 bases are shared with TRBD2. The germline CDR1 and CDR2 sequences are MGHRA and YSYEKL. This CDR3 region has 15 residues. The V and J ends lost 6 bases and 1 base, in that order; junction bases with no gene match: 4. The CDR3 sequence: CASRVSGGAQETQYF. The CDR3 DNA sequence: TGCGCCAGCAGGGTTAGCGGGGGGGCCCAAGAGACCCAGTACTTC.

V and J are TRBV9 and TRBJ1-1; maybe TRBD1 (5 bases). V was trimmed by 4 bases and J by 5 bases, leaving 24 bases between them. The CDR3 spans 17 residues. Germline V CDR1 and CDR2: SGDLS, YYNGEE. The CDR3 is CASSLGRRETEGTEAFF. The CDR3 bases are TGTGCCAGCAGCCTGGGACGGAGGGAGACAGAGGGGACTGAAGCTTTCTTT. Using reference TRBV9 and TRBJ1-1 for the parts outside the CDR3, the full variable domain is DSGVTQTPKHLITATGQRVTLRCSPRSGDLSVYWYQQSLDQGLQFLIQYYNGEERAKGNILERFSAQQFPDLHSELNLSSLELGDSALYFCASSLGRRETEGTEAFFGQGTRLTVV.

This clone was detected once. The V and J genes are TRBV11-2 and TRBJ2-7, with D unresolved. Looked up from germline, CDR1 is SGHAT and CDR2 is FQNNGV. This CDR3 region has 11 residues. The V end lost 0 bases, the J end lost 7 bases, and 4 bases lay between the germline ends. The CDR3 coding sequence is TGTGCCAGCAGCTTAGATCAAGAGCAGTACTTC. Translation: CASSLDQEQYF.

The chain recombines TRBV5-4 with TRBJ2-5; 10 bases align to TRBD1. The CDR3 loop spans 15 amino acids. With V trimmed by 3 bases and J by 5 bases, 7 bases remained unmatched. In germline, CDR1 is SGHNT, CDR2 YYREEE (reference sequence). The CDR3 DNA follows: TGTGCCAGCAGCTCGTGGACAGGGGGTGGGGAGACCCAGTACTTC. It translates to CASSSWTGGGETQYF.

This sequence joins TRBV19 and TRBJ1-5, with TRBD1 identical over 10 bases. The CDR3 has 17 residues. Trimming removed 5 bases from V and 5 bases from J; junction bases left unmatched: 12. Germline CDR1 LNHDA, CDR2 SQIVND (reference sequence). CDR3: CASSAQGTGAPDQPQHF. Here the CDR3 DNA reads TGTGCCAGTAGTGCTCAGGGGACAGGGGCCCCGGATCAGCCCCAGCATTTT. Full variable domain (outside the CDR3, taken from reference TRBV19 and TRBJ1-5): DGGITQSPKYLFRKEGQNVTLSCEQNLNHDAMYWYRQDPGQGLRLIYYSQIVNDFQKGDIAEGYSVSREKKESFPLTVTSAQKNPTAFYLCASSAQGTGAPDQPQHFGDGTRLSIL.

The CDR3 DNA follows: TGTGCCACCAGCAGAGATTTGAGACTTGATAGCAATCAGCCCCAGCATTTT. As protein: CATSRDLRLDSNQPQHF. The V and J genes are TRBV15 and TRBJ1-5; D call uncertain. The germline V and J ends were trimmed by 0 bases and 0 bases, with 12 bases remaining between them. Per germline, CDR1 LNHNV and CDR2 YYDKDF (reference sequence). There are 17 residues in the CDR3.

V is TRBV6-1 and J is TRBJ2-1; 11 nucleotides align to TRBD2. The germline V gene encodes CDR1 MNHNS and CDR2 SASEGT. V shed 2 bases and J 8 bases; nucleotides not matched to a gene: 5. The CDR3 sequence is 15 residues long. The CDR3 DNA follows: TGTGCCAGCAGTGAAATTAGCGGGGGGGCCCATGAGCAGTTCTTC. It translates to CASSEISGGAHEQFF.

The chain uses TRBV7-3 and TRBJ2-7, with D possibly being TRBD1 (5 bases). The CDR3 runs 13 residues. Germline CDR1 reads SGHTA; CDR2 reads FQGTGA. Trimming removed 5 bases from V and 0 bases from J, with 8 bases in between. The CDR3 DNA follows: TGTGCCAGCAGCCCACAGGACTCCTACGAGCAGTACTTC. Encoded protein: CASSPQDSYEQYF.

The CDR3 sequence is CASSYLGDSSYEQYF. The DNA for the CDR3 is TGTGCCAGCAGTTACCTAGGGGACAGCTCCTACGAGCAGTACTTC. This chain uses TRBV6-5 with TRBJ2-7; 7 bases map to TRBD1. The CDR3 runs 15 residues. Germline V gene sequence: CDR1 MNHEY, CDR2 SVGAGI. Unmatched junction bases numbered 4, after V lost 2 bases and J lost 0 bases.

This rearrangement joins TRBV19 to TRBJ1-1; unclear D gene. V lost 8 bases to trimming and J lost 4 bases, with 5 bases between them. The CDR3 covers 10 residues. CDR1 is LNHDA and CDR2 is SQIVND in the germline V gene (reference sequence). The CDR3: CASESTEAFF. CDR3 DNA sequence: TGTGCCAGTGAGAGCACTGAAGCTTTCTTT. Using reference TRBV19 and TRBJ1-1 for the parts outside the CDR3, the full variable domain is DGGITQSPKYLFRKEGQNVTLSCEQNLNHDAMYWYRQDPGQGLRLIYYSQIVNDFQKGDIAEGYSVSREKKESFPLTVTSAQKNPTAFYLCASESTEAFFGQGTRLTVV.

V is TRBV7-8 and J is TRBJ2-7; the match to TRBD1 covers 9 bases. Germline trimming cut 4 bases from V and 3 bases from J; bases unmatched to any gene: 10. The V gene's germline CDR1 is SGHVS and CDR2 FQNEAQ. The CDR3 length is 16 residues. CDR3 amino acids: CASSWYRDRAFYEQYF. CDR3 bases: TGTGCCAGCAGCTGGTACCGGGACAGGGCCTTCTACGAGCAGTACTTC.

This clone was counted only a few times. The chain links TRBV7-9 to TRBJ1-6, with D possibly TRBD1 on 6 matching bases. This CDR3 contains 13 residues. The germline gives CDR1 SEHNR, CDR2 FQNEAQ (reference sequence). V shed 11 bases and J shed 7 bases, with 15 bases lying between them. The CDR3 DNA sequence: TGTGCCCTCGGTGCAGGGGTGAATTCACCCCTCCACTTT. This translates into CALGAGVNSPLHF.

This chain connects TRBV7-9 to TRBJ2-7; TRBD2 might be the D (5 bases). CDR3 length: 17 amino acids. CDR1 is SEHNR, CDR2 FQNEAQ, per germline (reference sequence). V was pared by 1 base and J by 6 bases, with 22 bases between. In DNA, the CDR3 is TGTGCCAGCAGCTTAGTTCCCGGCCCACGGGGTGGTGTCGAGCAGTACTTC. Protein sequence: CASSLVPGPRGGVEQYF.

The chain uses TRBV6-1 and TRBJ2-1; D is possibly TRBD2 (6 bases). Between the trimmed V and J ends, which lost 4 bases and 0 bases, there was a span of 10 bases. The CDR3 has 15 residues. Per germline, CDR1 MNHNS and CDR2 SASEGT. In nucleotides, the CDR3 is TGTGCCAGCAGTGGCGGGGCTAGCTCCTACAATGAGCAGTTCTTC. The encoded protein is CASSGGASSYNEQFF.

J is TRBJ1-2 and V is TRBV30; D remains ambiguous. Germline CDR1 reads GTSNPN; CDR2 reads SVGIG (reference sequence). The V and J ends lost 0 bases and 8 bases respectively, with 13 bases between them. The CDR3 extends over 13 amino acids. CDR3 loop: CAWSVVGEEGYTF. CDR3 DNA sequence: TGTGCCTGGAGTGTAGTAGGTGAGGAAGGCTACACCTTC.

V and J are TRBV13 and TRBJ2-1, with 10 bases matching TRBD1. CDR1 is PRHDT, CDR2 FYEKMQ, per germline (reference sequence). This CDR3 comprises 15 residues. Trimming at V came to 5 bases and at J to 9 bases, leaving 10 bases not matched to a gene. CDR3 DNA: TGTGCCAGCAGCCCCCGGGACAGGGGCGGCGGTGAGCAGTTCTTC. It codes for CASSPRDRGGGEQFF. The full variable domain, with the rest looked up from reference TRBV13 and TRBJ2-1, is AAGVIQSPRHLIKEKRETATLKCYPIPRHDTVYWYQQGPGQDPQFLISFYEKMQSDKGSIPDRFSAQQFSDYHSELNMSSLELGDSALYFCASSPRDRGGGEQFFGPGTRLTVL.

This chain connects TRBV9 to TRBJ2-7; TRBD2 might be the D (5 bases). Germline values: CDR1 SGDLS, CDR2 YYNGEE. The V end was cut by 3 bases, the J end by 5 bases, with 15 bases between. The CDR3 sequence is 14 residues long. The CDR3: CASSADGEIDEQYF. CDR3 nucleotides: TGTGCCAGCAGCGCCGACGGGGAAATTGACGAGCAGTACTTC.

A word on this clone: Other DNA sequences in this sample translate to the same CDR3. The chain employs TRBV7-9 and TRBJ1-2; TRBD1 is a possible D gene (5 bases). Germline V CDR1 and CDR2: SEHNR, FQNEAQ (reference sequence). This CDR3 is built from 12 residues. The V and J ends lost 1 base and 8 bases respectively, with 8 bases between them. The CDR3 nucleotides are TGTGCCAGCAGCTTAGGGGGGGGAGGCTACACCTTC. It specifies CASSLGGGGYTF.

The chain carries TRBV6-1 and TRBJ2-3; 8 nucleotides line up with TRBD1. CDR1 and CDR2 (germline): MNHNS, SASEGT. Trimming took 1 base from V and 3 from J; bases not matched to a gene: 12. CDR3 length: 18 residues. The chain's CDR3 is CASSEEARTGMTTDTQYF. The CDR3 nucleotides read TGTGCCAGCAGTGAAGAAGCAAGGACAGGGATGACAACAGATACGCAGTATTTT.

The CDR3 DNA reads TGTGCCTGGGCTTTCGGGGGGGGCACTGAAGCTTTCTTT. Encoded protein: CAWAFGGGTEAFF. V is TRBV30 and J is TRBJ1-1, with a possible D match to TRBD1 (5 bases). Germline-derived CDR1 and CDR2 are GTSNPN and SVGIG (reference sequence). V was pared by 5 bases and J by 4 bases, with 14 bases between. The CDR3 spans 13 residues.

CDR3 in amino acids: CASSNSGYDTGELFF. In DNA form, the CDR3 reads TGTGCCAGTAGTAACAGCGGGTACGACACCGGGGAGCTGTTTTTT. This sequence joins TRBV19 and TRBJ2-2; possibly TRBD2 for D (6 bases). The V gene's germline CDR1 is LNHDA and CDR2 SQIVND (reference sequence). There are 15 residues in the CDR3. Trimming removed 4 bases at V and 3 bases at J, with 12 bases between.

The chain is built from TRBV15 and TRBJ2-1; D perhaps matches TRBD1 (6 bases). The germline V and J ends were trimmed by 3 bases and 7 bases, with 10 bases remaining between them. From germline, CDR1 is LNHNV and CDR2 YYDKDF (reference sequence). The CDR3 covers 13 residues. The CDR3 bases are TGTGCCACCAGCAGTGAAGGGGGAAATGAGCAGTTCTTC. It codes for CATSSEGGNEQFF.

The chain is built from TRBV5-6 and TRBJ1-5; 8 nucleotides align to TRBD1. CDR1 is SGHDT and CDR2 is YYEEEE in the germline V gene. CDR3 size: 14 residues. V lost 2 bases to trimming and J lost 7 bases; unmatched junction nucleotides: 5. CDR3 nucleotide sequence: TGTGCCAGCAGCTTCGGACAGGGTATGCAGCCCCAGCATTTT. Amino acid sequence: CASSFGQGMQPQHF.